The 5 T cell receptor beta chains reported below all come from one sample, sequenced in a study of vaccination and CD4 T cells after COVID-19. These receptors lack a known antigen. With the Oncomine TCR Beta short-read assay, DNA from cultured CD4+ T cells was sequenced. TCRdb re-called the PCR reads with MiXCR, one entry per CDR3 protein. The repertoire includes approximately 26,000 distinct CDR3 sequences, approximately 44% of them detected once, and about a tenth sits in the top ten. This sample's treatment: approximately nine-day PBMC culture with coronavirus spike peptide pools or control peptides (ViraFEST assay). The sample consisted of CD4+ T cells from blood, cultured in vitro. The receptors shown here come from a human donor who had recovered from COVID-19.

This clonotype has more than one count but fewer than ten. The J gene is TRBJ2-7, the V gene TRBV6-2 or TRBV6-3; D is unresolved. This CDR3 is built from 14 residues. V was trimmed by 7 bases and J by 2 bases, leaving 15 bases between them. The germline V gene has CDR1 MNHEY and CDR2 SVGEGT. This CDR3 reads CASKELGNAYEQYF. CDR3 DNA: TGTGCCAGCAAAGAATTAGGCAACGCCTACGAGCAGTACTTC.

The chain recombines TRBV6-2 or TRBV6-3 with TRBJ2-7; D might be TRBD1 (6 bases). The CDR3 covers 14 residues. Germline assignment: CDR1 MNHEY and CDR2 SVGEGT. V lost 5 bases, J lost 0 bases, and 11 bases lay in between. This CDR3 is CASSRQGSSYEQYF. The CDR3 DNA is TGTGCCAGCAGTAGGCAGGGGAGCTCCTACGAGCAGTACTTC.

The chain joins TRBV2 to TRBJ2-3; the D is unclear. Deletions cut 3 bases from V and 5 bases from J, with 6 bases between. Germline-derived CDR1 and CDR2 are SNHLY and FYNNEI. The CDR3 is 12 residues long. The CDR3 coding sequence is TGTGCCAGCAGTGAGTCGAAAGATACGCAGTATTTT. Protein product: CASSESKDTQYF.

V is TRBV6-2 or TRBV6-3 and J is TRBJ1-1, with TRBD1 identical over 8 bases. CDR3 size: 15 residues. V trimming: 7 bases; J trimming: 1 base; junction bases outside the gene matches: 8. Per germline, CDR1 MNHEY and CDR2 SVGEGT. CDR3 bases: TGTGCCAGCAAACCCAGGGGGCGAGGGAACACTGAAGCTTTCTTT. This gives the protein CASKPRGRGNTEAFF.

A few counts support this clonotype. V and J are TRBV7-9 and TRBJ1-5, with a possible D match to TRBD1 (5 bases). Germline V gene sequence: CDR1 SEHNR, CDR2 FQNEAQ (reference sequence). Trimming pared 2 bases from V and 5 bases from J, leaving 7 bases between. This CDR3 comprises 13 residues. CDR3 sequence reads: CASSLQGDQPQHF. CDR3 coding DNA: TGTGCCAGCAGCTTACAGGGCGATCAGCCCCAGCATTTT. The variable domain in full, with the rest retrieved from reference TRBV7-9 and TRBJ1-5, is DTGVSQNPRHKITKRGQNVTFRCDPISEHNRLYWYRQTLGQGPEFLTYFQNEAQLEKSRLLSDRFSAERPKGSFSTLEIQRTEQGDSAMYLCASSLQGDQPQHFGDGTRLSIL.